This passage covers 3 T cell receptor beta chains from one sample sequenced in a study of blood T cells in healthy people across ages (dated by TCRdb to the mid-2010s). The library was produced with 5' RACE. Data came from an Illumina HiSeq 2500. A second PCR of about 7 to 12 cycles was run with a J-beta primer mix and a sample-barcoded 5' primer. TCRdb reworked the public reads: Q25 trimming with fastp, MiXCR clone assembly, productive beta chains retained. Rows with one shared CDR3 protein collapse into an entry with the most common genes and DNA. Present in this sample are hundreds of thousands of distinct CDR3 sequences, 20% to 30% of which were seen just once. Approximately 10% of the sample is held by the ten biggest clonotypes. Separately, the same data were catalogued under a study of T cells of mothers and their children.

Sequenced sample: blood. These receptors were collected from a boy aged 10-17 years in good health.

This clonotype has just a few counts. The chain joins TRBV12-3 or TRBV12-4 to TRBJ1-6, with 9 bases matching TRBD1. With V trimmed by 5 bases and J by 7 bases, 6 bases remained unmatched. The CDR3 has 15 amino acids. This CDR3 reads CASSPTGTGNSPLHF. The CDR3, as DNA: TGTGCCAGCAGTCCCACCGGGACAGGGAATTCACCCCTCCACTTT.

This clonotype has a handful of counts. The chain has TRBV19 and TRBJ1-6; D not resolved. CDR1 and CDR2 from the germline V gene are LNHDA and SQIVND (reference sequence). This CDR3 region has 11 residues. The V and J ends lost 8 bases and 3 bases respectively, with 2 bases between them. The CDR3 loop is CASGYNSPLHF. The CDR3 nucleotides are TGTGCCAGTGGCTATAATTCACCCCTCCACTTT.

This clonotype has more than one count but fewer than ten. A read error may produce the germline difference seen at one junction end. This chain connects TRBV24-1 to TRBJ2-4; no clear D gene. The CDR3 has 9 amino acids. Germline V lookup: CDR1 KGHDR, CDR2 SFDVKD. The DNA for the CDR3 is TGTGCCACCAGTGATTTGTCGAGGTTC. As protein: CATSDLSRF.